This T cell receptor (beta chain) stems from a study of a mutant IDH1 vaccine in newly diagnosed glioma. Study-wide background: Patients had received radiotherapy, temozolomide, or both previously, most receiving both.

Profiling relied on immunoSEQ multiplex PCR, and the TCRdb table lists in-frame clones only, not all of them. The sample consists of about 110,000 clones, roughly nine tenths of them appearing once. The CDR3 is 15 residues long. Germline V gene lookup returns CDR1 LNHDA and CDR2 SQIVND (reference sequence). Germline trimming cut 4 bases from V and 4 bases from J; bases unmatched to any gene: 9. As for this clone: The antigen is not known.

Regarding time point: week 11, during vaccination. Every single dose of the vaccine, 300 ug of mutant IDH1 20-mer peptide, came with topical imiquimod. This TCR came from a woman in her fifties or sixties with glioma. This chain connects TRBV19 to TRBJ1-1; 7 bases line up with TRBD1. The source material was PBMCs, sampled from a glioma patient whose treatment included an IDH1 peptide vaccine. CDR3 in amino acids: CASSTVHRGGTEAFF. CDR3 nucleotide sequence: TGTGCCAGTAGTACCGTACACAGGGGAGGCACTGAAGCTTTCTTT.